The clone carrying this TCR beta chain was found a few times. Germline V gives CDR1 SNHLY, CDR2 FYNNEI. The length of the CDR3 is 13 residues. Trimming removed 6 bases from V and 7 bases from J; junction bases left unmatched: 5. With a J-beta primer mix and a sample-barcoded 5' primer, a second PCR ran roughly 6 to 12 cycles. In TCRdb, the 5' RACE reads were re-called with MiXCR into one record per CDR3 protein. Among about a million distinct CDR3 sequences, roughly 47% were seen once, and the ten largest hold 20% to 25%. The data originate from a study of blood T cells in healthy people across ages. Background on the study: Capture via template switching afforded approximately one barcoded beta molecule per two T cells.

Donor samples were obtained from healthy Caucasian individuals from Russia, aged about 6 to 95. Material for sequencing was blood. The sequence was collected from a woman aged 55-70 years in good health. The genes are TRBV2 and TRBJ2-1; 8 nucleotides agree with TRBD2. The CDR3 region has the DNA TGTGCCAGCAGCGAGCGGGAGTGGAATGAGCAGTTCTTC. Translated, it gives CASSEREWNEQFF.